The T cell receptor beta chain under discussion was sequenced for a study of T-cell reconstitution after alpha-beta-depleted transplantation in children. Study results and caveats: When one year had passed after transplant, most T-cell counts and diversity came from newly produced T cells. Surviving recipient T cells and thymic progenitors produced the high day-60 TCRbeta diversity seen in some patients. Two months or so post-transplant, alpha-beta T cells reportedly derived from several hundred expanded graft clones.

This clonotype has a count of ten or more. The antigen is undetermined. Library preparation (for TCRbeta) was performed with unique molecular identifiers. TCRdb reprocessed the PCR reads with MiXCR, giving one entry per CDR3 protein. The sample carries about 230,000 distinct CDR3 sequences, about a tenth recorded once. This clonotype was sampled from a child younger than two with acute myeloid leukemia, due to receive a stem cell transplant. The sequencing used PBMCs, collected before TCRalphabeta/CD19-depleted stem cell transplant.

CDR3 coding DNA: TGTGCCAGCAGCTCATGGGGGACACCCCTCCACTTT. It translates to CASSSWGTPLHF. The V gene is TRBV3-1, the J gene TRBJ1-6; maybe TRBD1 (5 bases). The CDR3 is made up of 12 amino acids. V was shortened by 5 bases and J by 11 bases, with 10 bases between the two germline ends. Germline loops: CDR1 LGHDT, CDR2 YNNKEL (reference sequence).